The clone carrying this T cell receptor (beta chain) was detected once. Measured with immunoSEQ multiplex PCR; TCRdb has only the in-frame clones, and not every one. The sample has under 300,000 clones, 70% to 85% seen once. The CDR3 extends over 15 amino acids. The trim removed 5 bases at V and 0 bases at J, leaving 2 bases unmatched. CDR1 is MNHEY, CDR2 SVGAGI, per germline. The data derive from a study of blood T cell repertoires in COVID-19. About the study: Sites across the United States, Italy and Spain contributed samples from acute and convalescent COVID-19.

The chain recombines TRBV6-5 with TRBJ1-5, with 9 bases that match TRBD1. The sequencing sample was made of peripheral blood. This TCR came from a woman of 80 years or more with acute or convalescent COVID-19. CDR3 DNA sequence: TGTGCCAGCAGTCGGGACAGGGATAGCAATCAGCCCCAGCATTTT. Translating it yields CASSRDRDSNQPQHF.